The 17 T cell receptor beta chains below were found in one sample sequenced in a study of blood T cell repertoires in COVID-19 (dated by TCRdb to 2018 to 2021). Library prep was done by the immunoSEQ multiplex PCR assay. Held by TCRdb, this immuneACCESS table contains in-frame sequences only and omits some clones. Under half of the omission traces to an unresolved V gene where checked; the cause of the rest is unknown. A total of approximately 350,000 clones appear in this sample, 80% to 90% of them only once. The ten largest account for 0.95% to 1.5% of the sample. Sequencing was performed on peripheral blood. These receptors all stem from a man in his forties with acute or convalescent COVID-19.

The J gene is TRBJ1-4, the V gene TRBV2; 7 bases agree with TRBD1. Trimming took 7 bases from V and 5 from J; bases not matched to a gene: 16. Germline V gives CDR1 SNHLY, CDR2 FYNNEI. The CDR3 covers 17 residues. The CDR3 DNA sequence: TGTGCCAGCAATATCAACTCCGGGACAGAAGACAATGAAAAACTGTTTTTT. Translating gives CASNINSGTEDNEKLFF. Filled out from reference TRBV2 and TRBJ1-4, the complete variable domain reads EPEVTQTPSHQVTQMGQEVILRCVPISNHLYFYWYRQILGQKVEFLVSFYNNEISEKSEIFDDQFSVERPDGSNFTLKIRSTKLEDSAMYFCASNINSGTEDNEKLFFGSGTQLSVL.

The chain links TRBV7-9 to TRBJ2-1; unclear D gene. Germline V lookup: CDR1 SEHNR, CDR2 FQNEAQ (reference sequence). V dropped 1 base and J dropped 7 bases, with 11 bases sitting between them. This CDR3 has 14 residues. The CDR3 bases are TGTGCCAGCAGCTTAGAGGTAGCTCCTAATGAGCAGTTCTTC. It codes for CASSLEVAPNEQFF.

The chain carries TRBV7-9 and TRBJ2-1; D not certain. The CDR3 loop spans 12 amino acids. Germline loops: CDR1 SEHNR, CDR2 FQNEAQ (reference sequence). The V gene lost 0 bases and the J gene lost 8 bases, with 5 bases spanning the gap. CDR3 coding DNA: TGTGCCAGCAGCTTAGCTCATTATGAGCAGTTCTTC. Its translation is CASSLAHYEQFF.

The V gene is TRBV7-8, the J gene TRBJ2-7, with 7 bases that match TRBD2. Germline CDR1 and CDR2: SGHVS and FQNEAQ. This CDR3 has 19 residues. After removal of 4 bases from V and 0 bases from J, the junction contained 18 bases not matched to a gene. CDR3 loop: CASSSGRGKEKRSSYEQYF. The CDR3 DNA reads TGTGCCAGCAGCTCTGGGCGGGGGAAAGAAAAAAGGAGCTCCTACGAGCAGTACTTC.

The rearrangement uses TRBV7-9 and TRBJ1-1; weak D call: TRBD1 (5 bases). V lost 2 bases and J 1 base, leaving 8 bases between the germline ends. The CDR3 runs 14 residues. CDR1 is SEHNR and CDR2 is FQNEAQ in the germline V gene (reference sequence). The CDR3 bases are TGTGCCAGCAGCTTACTTACAGGGAACACTGAAGCTTTCTTT. Residues: CASSLLTGNTEAFF.

The rearrangement uses TRBV6-5 and TRBJ2-1; 11 positions agree with TRBD2. The CDR3 runs to 15 residues. V shed 2 bases and J 4 bases; nucleotides not matched to a gene: 1. The germline CDR1 and CDR2 sequences are MNHEY and SVGAGI. For the CDR3, the DNA is TGTGCCAGCAGTTACCTAGCGGGAGGATACAATGAGCAGTTCTTC. Translating gives CASSYLAGGYNEQFF.

The V and J genes are TRBV7-9 and TRBJ1-2, with TRBD1 matching over 7 bases. Losses at the gene ends were 5 bases for V and 6 bases for J; bases not matched to a gene: 9. CDR1 and CDR2 from the germline V gene are SEHNR and FQNEAQ (reference sequence). The CDR3 is made up of 14 amino acids. The CDR3 spells CASSTNLQGHGYTF. As DNA, the CDR3 is TGTGCCAGCAGCACAAACCTACAGGGGCATGGCTACACCTTC.

This sequence joins TRBV7-9 and TRBJ2-5; possible D gene TRBD1, 6 bases. This CDR3 has 17 residues. Germline V gene data show CDR1 as SEHNR and CDR2 as FQNEAQ (reference sequence). Trimming took off 1 base at V and 2 bases at J, with 17 bases between the two ends. The CDR3 DNA reads as TGTGCCAGCAGCTTAGAACCGATGTGGGGGCGTCAAGAGACCCAGTACTTC. Its protein is CASSLEPMWGRQETQYF.

The chain uses TRBV2 and TRBJ2-7, with 7 bases identical to TRBD1. Trimming removed 2 bases from V and 2 bases from J; junction bases left unmatched: 12. This CDR3 spans 17 amino acids. The germline gives CDR1 SNHLY, CDR2 FYNNEI. The CDR3 spells CASSERMLGTATYEQYF. The CDR3 DNA follows: TGTGCCAGCAGTGAAAGGATGTTAGGGACAGCCACCTACGAGCAGTACTTC.

Points on this clone: This sample also contains other DNA sequences that code for the same CDR3. The chain is built from TRBV19 and TRBJ2-6; D unresolved. The ends were cut back, 3 bases at V and 1 base at J, with 4 bases in the middle. The CDR3 consists of 14 residues. Germline CDR1 LNHDA, CDR2 SQIVND (reference sequence). In DNA, the CDR3 is TGTGCCAGTAGTATCGGTTCTGGGGCCAACGTCCTGACTTTC. Protein sequence: CASSIGSGANVLTF.

The J gene is TRBJ1-1, the V gene TRBV28, with 7 bases aligning to TRBD1. The V gene's germline CDR1 is MDHEN and CDR2 SYDVKM. The CDR3 is made up of 16 amino acids. V dropped 2 bases and J dropped 4; count of bases not matched to a gene: 10. CDR3 region: CASSLTWDSDSTEAFF. The CDR3 DNA is TGTGCCAGCAGTTTAACTTGGGACAGCGATAGCACTGAAGCTTTCTTT.

V and J are TRBV4-2 and TRBJ2-1; 9 positions match TRBD1. With 4 bases clipped from V and 8 bases from J, the junction kept 18 bases outside the gene matches. This CDR3 comprises 18 residues. Germline V lookup: CDR1 LGHNA, CDR2 YNFKEQ. CDR3 sequence: CASSRWGWAGQGGHEQFF. In nucleotides, the CDR3 is TGTGCCAGCAGCCGTTGGGGCTGGGCGGGACAGGGCGGGCATGAGCAGTTCTTC.

The CDR3 DNA reads TGTGCCAGCAGTGCCCTGGGAGGGCAAGAGACCCAGTACTTC. It specifies CASSALGGQETQYF. The V and J genes are TRBV28 and TRBJ2-5, with TRBD2 identical over 7 bases. Germline V gene lookup returns CDR1 MDHEN and CDR2 SYDVKM. With 5 bases clipped from V and 2 bases from J, the junction kept 5 bases outside the gene matches. There are 14 residues in the CDR3.

This rearrangement joins TRBV3-1 (or the pseudogene TRBV3-2) to TRBJ1-2, with D perhaps TRBD1 (5 bases). The CDR3 runs to 15 residues. V lost 4 bases, J lost 3 bases, and 15 bases lay in between. Germline-derived CDR1 and CDR2 are LGHDT and YNNKEL (reference sequence). CDR3 amino acids: CASSRPGGGDYGYTF. The CDR3, as DNA: TGTGCCAGCAGCCGACCTGGTGGGGGGGACTATGGCTACACCTTC.

The V and J genes are TRBV7-8 and TRBJ2-5, with a tentative D call TRBD2 (6 bases). From germline, CDR1 is SGHVS and CDR2 FQNEAQ. V lost 7 bases to trimming and J lost 5 bases, with 23 bases between them. There are 16 residues in the CDR3. Here the CDR3 reads CASTGGTSGQSETQYF. CDR3 DNA: TGTGCCAGCACCGGAGGGACTTCGGGGCAGTCCGAGACCCAGTACTTC.

To note about this clone: The sample holds other DNA sequences that translate to the same CDR3. The J gene is TRBJ2-7, the V gene TRBV6-2 or TRBV6-3; tentatively, D is TRBD1 (6 bases). Germline CDR1 reads MNHEY; CDR2 reads SVGEGT. The CDR3 is made up of 13 amino acids. Trimming cost V 4 bases and J 2 bases, with 9 bases left between them. CDR3 residues: CASSFSGAYEQYF. CDR3 nucleotides: TGTGCCAGCAGTTTTTCAGGGGCCTACGAGCAGTACTTC.

The chain is built from TRBV27 and TRBJ1-2, with 7 bases that match TRBD1. The junction had 7 bases not matched to a gene; V was cut back by 0 bases and J by 3 bases. Germline loops: CDR1 MNHEY, CDR2 SMNVEV (reference sequence). The CDR3 has 16 residues. CDR3 coding DNA: TGTGCCAGCAGTTTATCTTTCGACAGGGTGGACTATGGCTACACCTTC. Translation gives CASSLSFDRVDYGYTF.